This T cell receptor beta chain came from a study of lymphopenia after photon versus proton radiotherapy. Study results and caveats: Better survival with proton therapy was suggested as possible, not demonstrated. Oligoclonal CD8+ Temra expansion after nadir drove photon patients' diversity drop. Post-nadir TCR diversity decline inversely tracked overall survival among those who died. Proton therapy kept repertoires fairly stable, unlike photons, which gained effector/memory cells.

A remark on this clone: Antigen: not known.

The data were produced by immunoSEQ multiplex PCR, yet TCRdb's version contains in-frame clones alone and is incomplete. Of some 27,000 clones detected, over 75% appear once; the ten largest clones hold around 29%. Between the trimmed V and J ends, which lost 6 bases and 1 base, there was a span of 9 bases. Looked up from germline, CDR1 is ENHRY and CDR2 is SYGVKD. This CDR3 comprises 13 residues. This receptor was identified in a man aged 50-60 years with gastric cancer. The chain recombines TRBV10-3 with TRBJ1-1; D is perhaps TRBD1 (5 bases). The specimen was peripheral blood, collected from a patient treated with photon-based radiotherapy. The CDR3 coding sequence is TGTGCCATCAGCCGGGACGGGAACACTGAAGCTTTCTTT. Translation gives CAISRDGNTEAFF.